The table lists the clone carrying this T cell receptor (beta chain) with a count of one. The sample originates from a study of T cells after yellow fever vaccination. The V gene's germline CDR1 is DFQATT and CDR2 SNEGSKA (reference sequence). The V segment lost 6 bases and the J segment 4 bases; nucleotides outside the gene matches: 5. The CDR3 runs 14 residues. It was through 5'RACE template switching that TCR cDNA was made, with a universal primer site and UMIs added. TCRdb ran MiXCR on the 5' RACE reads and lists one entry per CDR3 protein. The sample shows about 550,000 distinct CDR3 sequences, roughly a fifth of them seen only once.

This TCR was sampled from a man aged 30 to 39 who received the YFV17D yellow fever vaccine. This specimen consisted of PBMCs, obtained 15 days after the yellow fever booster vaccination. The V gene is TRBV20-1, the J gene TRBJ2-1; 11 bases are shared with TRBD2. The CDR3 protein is CSANSGRAYNEQFF. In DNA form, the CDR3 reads TGCAGTGCAAATAGCGGGAGGGCGTACAATGAGCAGTTCTTC.